This paragraph covers one TCR beta chain sequence. Its antigen is unknown. The germline V gene encodes CDR1 SGHVS and CDR2 FQNEAQ. The CDR3 is 13 residues long. Trimming removed 5 bases from V and 4 bases from J, with 9 bases in between. Expressed TCRB transcripts were sequenced because the isolated RNA had all been reverse transcribed beforehand. The data were produced by immunoSEQ multiplex PCR, yet TCRdb's version contains in-frame clones alone and is incomplete. In the table there are about 320,000 clones, 14% of which are singletons. The data were obtained in a study of beta chain features in type 1 diabetes. Each sorted fraction was over 95% pure. Study results and caveats: Shorter templates might be favored by PCR, equally in patients and controls. Patients with type 1 diabetes showed fewer VDJ junction insertions and more deletions. For patients, the naive, central memory and Treg TCRB repertoires appeared more alike than for healthy donors.

This receptor was identified in a man aged 30 to 45 in good health. The specimen sequenced was central memory CD4+ T cells from blood. V gene TRBV7-8 combines with J gene TRBJ1-5; D is uncertain. The CDR3 DNA reads TGTGCCAGCAGCCGGACGGAAAATCAGCCCCAGCATTTT. Amino acids: CASSRTENQPQHF.